This T cell receptor (beta chain) was identified in a study of cytomegalovirus exposure and HLA in healthy donors. On this clone: Antigen unknown.

The study ran its PCR with 60 Vbeta and 13 Jbeta primers. Assay used: immunoSEQ multiplex PCR; TCRdb lists only in-frame clones, some missing. Among around 140,000 clones listed, 75% to 85% were seen once. Study results and limitations: The only immune exposure information that was available was CMV serostatus.

The junction had 10 bases not matched to a gene; V was cut back by 3 bases and J by 9 bases. Germline loops: CDR1 ENHRY, CDR2 SYGVKD. This CDR3 comprises 15 residues. The chain is built from TRBV10-3 and TRBJ2-1; 8 bases are a match to TRBD1. This receptor was obtained from a woman aged 18-29 years in good health and CMV-seropositive. The sample was PBMCs. The CDR3 loop is CAISDGSRGRSEQFF. In nucleotides, the CDR3 is TGTGCCATCAGTGATGGCTCCAGGGGGCGAAGTGAGCAGTTCTTC.